This T cell receptor (beta chain) emerged from a study of T cell clonality in common variable immunodeficiency. Profiling relied on immunoSEQ multiplex PCR, and the TCRdb table lists in-frame clones only, not all of them. This repertoire includes around 15,000 clones. The CDR3 runs to 13 residues. In germline, CDR1 is SEHNR, CDR2 FQNEAQ (reference sequence). Trimming shortened V by 3 bases and J by 4 bases, and 10 bases separated the two germline ends. To note about this clone: Its antigen is unknown. The CDR3 extends 3 residues past the end of the read, so its final part is completed from the germline J gene.

Caucasian heritage predominated among both patients and controls. No CVID subject was ill or on immunomodulatory drugs when sampled. Study findings and constraints: Reportedly, TCR beta sequences from common variable immunodeficiency showed fewer deletions and N-nucleotide insertions. CVID subjects showed higher TCRbeta clonality than healthy controls. Compared with controls, CVID subjects had fewer shared TCRbeta clones.

Sequencing was done on a sample of peripheral blood mononuclear cells. The sequence derives from a human donor with common variable immunodeficiency. The J gene is TRBJ2-7, the V gene TRBV7-9, with D maybe TRBD1 (5 bases). CDR3: CASSFLTAYEQYF. CDR3 DNA (partial): TGTGCCAGCAGCTTCCTGACAGCTTACGAG.